The subject of this entry is one T cell receptor beta chain. Antigen: not known. Here immunoSEQ multiplex PCR was the method, and the copy in TCRdb shows in-frame clones only, minus some. The data contain about 59,000 clones, around 90% of them singletons. The entry originates in a study of T cells in localized non-small cell lung cancer. Study-wide results and caveats: Paired adjacent lung recovered a median around 60 of the top 100 tumor clones.

Per the germline V gene, CDR1 is PRHDT and CDR2 is FYEKMQ (reference sequence). The CDR3 consists of 15 residues. With 3 bases clipped from V and 7 bases from J, the junction kept 11 bases outside the gene matches. The chain joins TRBV13 to TRBJ2-7, with 8 bases identical to TRBD2. The starting material was peripheral blood, obtained before any cancer treatment. This receptor was taken from a man aged 40 to 70 with stage I squamous cell lung carcinoma. The CDR3 loop reads CASSFQGTSSSEQYF. The CDR3 nucleotides read TGTGCCAGCAGCTTCCAAGGGACTAGTTCTAGTGAGCAGTACTTC.